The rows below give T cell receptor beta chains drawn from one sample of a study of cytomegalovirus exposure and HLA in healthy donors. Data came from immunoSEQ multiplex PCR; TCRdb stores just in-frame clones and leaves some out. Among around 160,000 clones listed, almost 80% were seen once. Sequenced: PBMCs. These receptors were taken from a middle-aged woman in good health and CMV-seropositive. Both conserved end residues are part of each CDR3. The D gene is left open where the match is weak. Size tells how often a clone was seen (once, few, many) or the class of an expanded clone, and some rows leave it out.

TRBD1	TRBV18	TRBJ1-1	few	TGTGCCAGCTCACCCCGGCTGGGTGGGGACAGGGGCCCCAAGTTTGCTTTCTTT	CASSPRLGGDRGPKFAFF
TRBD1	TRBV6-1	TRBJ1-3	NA	TGTGCCAGCAGTACAGGGGAAACTGGAAACACCATATATTTT	CASSTGETGNTIYF
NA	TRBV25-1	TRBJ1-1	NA	TGTGCCAGCAGTGAATTTCTATATACTGAAGCTTTCTTT	CASSEFLYTEAFF
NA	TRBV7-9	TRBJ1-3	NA	TGTGCCAGCAGCTTACGTACCAGCTCTGGAAACACCATATATTTT	CASSLRTSSGNTIYF
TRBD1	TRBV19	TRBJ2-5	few	TGTGCCAGTAGTTGGGGACAGCAGTACCAAGAGACCCAGTACTTC	CASSWGQQYQETQYF
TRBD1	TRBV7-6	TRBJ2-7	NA	TGTGCCAGCAGCCCGGGACAGGGGGGAATCTACGAGCAGTACTTC	CASSPGQGGIYEQYF
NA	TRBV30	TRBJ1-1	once	TGTGCCTGGAGTGTAATACAGGTGAACACTGAAGCTTTCTTT	CAWSVIQVNTEAFF
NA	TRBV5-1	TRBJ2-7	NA	TGCGCCAGCAGCTTCGGTGGGGGACAATCCTACGAGCAGTACTTC	CASSFGGGQSYEQYF
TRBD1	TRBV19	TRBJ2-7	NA	TGTGCCAGTAGCCTACCAGTCGGACAGGGAGGAGTGGGCGAGCAGTACTTC	CASSLPVGQGGVGEQYF
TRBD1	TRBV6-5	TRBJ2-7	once	TGTGCCAGCAGTGTATACAGGGGTATTAGGTACGAGCAGTACTTC	CASSVYRGIRYEQYF
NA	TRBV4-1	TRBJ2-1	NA	TGCGCCAGCAGCAAGACGCGGTGGAATGAGCAGTTCTTC	CASSKTRWNEQFF
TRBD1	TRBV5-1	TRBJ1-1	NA	TGCGCCAGCCATGGGACAGCGAAGAAGAACACTGAAGCTTTCTTT	CASHGTAKKNTEAFF
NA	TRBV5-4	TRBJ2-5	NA	TGTGCCAGCAGCCTGGACAGTTTCCAAGGGACCCAGTACTTC	CASSLDSFQGTQYF
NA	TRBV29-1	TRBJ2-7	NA	TGCAGCGTTTACGACACCTCCTACGAGCAGTACTTC	CSVYDTSYEQYF
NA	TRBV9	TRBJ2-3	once	TGTGCCAGCAGCACGTCTAGCGCCAGCACAGATACGCAGTATTTT	CASSTSSASTDTQYF
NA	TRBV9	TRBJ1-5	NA	TGTGCCAGCAGCGTAGATTCGGGGGGCAATCAGCCCCAGCATTTT	CASSVDSGGNQPQHF
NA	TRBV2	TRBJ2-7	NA	TGTGCCAGCAGTACAGGGTTTGACGAGCAGTACTTC	CASSTGFDEQYF
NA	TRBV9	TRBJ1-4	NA	TGTGCCAGCAGCGTCCGCGGGGGTCATAATGAAAAACTGTTTTTT	CASSVRGGHNEKLFF
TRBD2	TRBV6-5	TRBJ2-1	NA	TGTGCCAGCAAAAAGGGAGGGATTACAGTGAATGAGCAGTTCTTC	CASKKGGITVNEQFF
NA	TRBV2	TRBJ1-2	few	TGTGCCAGCAGTGAAGTCGGGGTGGGCTACACCTTC	CASSEVGVGYTF
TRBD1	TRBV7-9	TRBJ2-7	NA	TGTTCCAGCAGCTCCCCTAAGGCGGGACAGGGGACCGAGCAGTACTTC	CSSSSPKAGQGTEQYF
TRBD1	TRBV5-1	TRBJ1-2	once	TGCGCCAGCAGCTCGGGACAGACACCTCACTACACCTTC	CASSSGQTPHYTF
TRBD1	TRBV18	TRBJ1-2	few	TGTGCCAGCTCACCACGGGACAGGGTAGGCTATGGCTACACCTTC	CASSPRDRVGYGYTF
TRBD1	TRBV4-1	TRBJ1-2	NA	TGCGCCAGCAGCCAAGCCTGGGACAGGGGATATGACTATGGCTACACCTTC	CASSQAWDRGYDYGYTF
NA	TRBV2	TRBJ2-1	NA	TGTGCCAGCAGGGCCCGGGAAAGCTCCTACAATGAGCAGTTCTTC	CASRARESSYNEQFF
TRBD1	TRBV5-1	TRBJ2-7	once	TGCGCCAGCAGCTCGGGACAGGGGTCCTACGAGCAGTACTTC	CASSSGQGSYEQYF
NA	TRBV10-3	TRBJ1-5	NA	TGTGCCATCAGTGAAGGGGACAAGGGTAGCAATCAGCCCCAGCATTTT	CAISEGDKGSNQPQHF
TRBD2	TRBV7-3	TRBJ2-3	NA	TGTGCCAGCAGCTCGGGACTAACCCCGCCAGATACGCAGTATTTT	CASSSGLTPPDTQYF
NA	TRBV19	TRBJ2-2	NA	TGTGCCAGTAGTATGTCTATGAACACCGGGGAGCTGTTTTTT	CASSMSMNTGELFF
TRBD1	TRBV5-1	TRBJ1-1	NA	TGCGCCAGCACGGGACAGGGGGCGAACACTGAAGCTTTCTTT	CASTGQGANTEAFF
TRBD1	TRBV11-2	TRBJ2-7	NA	TGTGCCAGCAGCTTAGAGGGACAGGTCAGCGAGCAGTACTTC	CASSLEGQVSEQYF
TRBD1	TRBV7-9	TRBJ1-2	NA	TGTGCCAGCAGCCTTAACCCAGGGGGGAGCGACTATGGCTACACCTTC	CASSLNPGGSDYGYTF
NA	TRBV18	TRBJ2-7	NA	TGTGCCAGCTCACCTCTGGCAGGTGAAACGTACGAGCAGTACTTC	CASSPLAGETYEQYF
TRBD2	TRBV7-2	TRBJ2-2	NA	TGTGCCAGCAGTCTTAGCGGGGGGTTAAGTTTCGGGGAGCTGTTTTTT	CASSLSGGLSFGELFF
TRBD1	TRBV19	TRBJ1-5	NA	TGTGCCAGTAGTGGACAGGCGTTTCAGCCCCAGCATTTT	CASSGQAFQPQHF
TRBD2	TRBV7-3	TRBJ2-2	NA	TGTGCCAGCAGCTCGGACCCAGCGGGGGTGAACACCGGGGAGCTGTTTTTT	CASSSDPAGVNTGELFF
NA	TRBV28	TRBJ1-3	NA	TGTGCCAGCAGTGCCGCGGGAACTGGAAACACCATATATTTT	CASSAAGTGNTIYF
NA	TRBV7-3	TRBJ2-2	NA	TGTGCCAGCAGCGGGGGGACGAACACCGGGGAGCTGTTTTTT	CASSGGTNTGELFF
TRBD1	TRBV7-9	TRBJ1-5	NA	TGTGCCAGCAGCGGCGGACAGGGGGCGTTTCAGCCCCAGCATTTT	CASSGGQGAFQPQHF
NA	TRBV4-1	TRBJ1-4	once	TGCGCCAGCAGCCAGCAGGGGGAAAAACTGTTTTTT	CASSQQGEKLFF
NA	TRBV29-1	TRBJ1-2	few	TGCAGCGTTGAAGTATTGATTTCGGATGGCTACACCTTC	CSVEVLISDGYTF
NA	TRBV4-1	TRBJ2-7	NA	TGCGCCAGCAGCCAACAGCCAGGGGTGGAGCAGTACTTC	CASSQQPGVEQYF
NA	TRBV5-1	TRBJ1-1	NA	TGCGCCAGCAGCTTGGTCGGGGGGGACACTGAAGCTTTCTTT	CASSLVGGDTEAFF
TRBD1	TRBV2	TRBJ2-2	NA	TGTGCCAGCAGGTCGGCCGGGACAGGACTTACCGGGGAGCTGTTTTTT	CASRSAGTGLTGELFF
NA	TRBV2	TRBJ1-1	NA	TGTGCCAGCAGCGATTGGACGGGGGAAATCACTGAAGCTTTCTTT	CASSDWTGEITEAFF
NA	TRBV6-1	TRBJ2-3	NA	TGTGCCACCCGGAGATCCTTAAACACAGATACGCAGTATTTT	CATRRSLNTDTQYF
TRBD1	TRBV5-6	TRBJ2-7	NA	TGTGCCAGCAGCTTCGGGACAGGGGCCTACGAGCAGTACTTC	CASSFGTGAYEQYF
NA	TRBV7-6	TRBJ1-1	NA	TGTGCCAGCAGCCAGGGAGGGAACACTGAAGCTTTCTTT	CASSQGGNTEAFF
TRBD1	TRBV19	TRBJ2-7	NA	TGTGCCAGTAGCGACAGGGGGCAATACGAGCAGTACTTC	CASSDRGQYEQYF
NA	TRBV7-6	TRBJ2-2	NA	TGTGCCAGCAGCCTTAGACAGGCGAACACCGGGGAGCTGTTTTTT	CASSLRQANTGELFF
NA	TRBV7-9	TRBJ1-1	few	TGTGCCAGCAGCTTTGCAGGAGGAATGAACACTGAAGCTTTCTTT	CASSFAGGMNTEAFF
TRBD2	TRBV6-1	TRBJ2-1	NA	TGTGCCAGCAGCACTAGCGGCTATTACAATGAGCAGTTCTTC	CASSTSGYYNEQFF
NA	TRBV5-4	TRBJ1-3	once	TGTGCCAGCAGCCCAGGGACACCAGGAAACACCATATATTTT	CASSPGTPGNTIYF
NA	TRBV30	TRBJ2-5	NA	TGTGCCTGGAACAGCAAAAAGGAGACCCAGTACTTC	CAWNSKKETQYF
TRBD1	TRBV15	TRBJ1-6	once	TGTGCCACCAGCAGAGGCCTCCCACAGGGGTATTCACCCCTCCACTTT	CATSRGLPQGYSPLHF